This T cell receptor beta chain was captured in a study of T cell repertoires in cytomegalovirus infection. Across the whole study: Indicated by public TCR beta signatures were CMV infection and matching HLA type. Study results and limitations: Within the response measured ex vivo, HLA-C-restricted CMV-specific TCR beta clonotypes were dominant. Totalled public TCR beta family frequency picked out people who carried CMV plus the relevant HLA.

This clonotype was observed many times. Its antigen remains unidentified. TCRdb recomputed calls from the reads with MiXCR, one row per CDR3 protein. This sample has around 350,000 distinct CDR3 sequences, with 15% to 20% found just once. V gave up 7 bases and J gave up 1 base, with 25 bases separating them. This CDR3 region has 18 residues. The clonotype comes from a human donor in good health (CMV status not recorded). Some clones in this sample may be carry-over from other donors' samples. Sequencing was performed on PBMCs. The chain joins TRBV12-3 or TRBV12-4 to TRBJ2-5; D gene ambiguous. The CDR3 sequence is CASTSGVLSTIVQETQYF. The CDR3 coding sequence is TGTGCCAGCACCTCGGGTGTTTTGTCTACGATCGTCCAAGAGACCCAGTACTTC.